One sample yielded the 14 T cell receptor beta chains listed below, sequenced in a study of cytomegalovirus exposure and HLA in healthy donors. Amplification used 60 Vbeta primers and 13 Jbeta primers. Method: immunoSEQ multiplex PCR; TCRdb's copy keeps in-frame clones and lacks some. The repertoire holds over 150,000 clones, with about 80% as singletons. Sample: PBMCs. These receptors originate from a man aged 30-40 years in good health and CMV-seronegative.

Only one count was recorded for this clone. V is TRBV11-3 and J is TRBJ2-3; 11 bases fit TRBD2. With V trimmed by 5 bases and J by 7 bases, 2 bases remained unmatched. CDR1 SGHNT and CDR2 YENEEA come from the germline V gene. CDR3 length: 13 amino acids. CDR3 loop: CASSLAGGYTQYF. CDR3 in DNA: TGTGCCAGCAGCCTAGCGGGGGGCTATACGCAGTATTTT. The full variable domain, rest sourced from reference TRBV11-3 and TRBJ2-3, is EAGVVQSPRYKIIEKKQPVAFWCNPISGHNTLYWYLQNLGQGPELLIRYENEEAVDDSQLPKDRFSAERLKGVDSTLKIQPAELGDSAVYLCASSLAGGYTQYFGPGTRLTVL.

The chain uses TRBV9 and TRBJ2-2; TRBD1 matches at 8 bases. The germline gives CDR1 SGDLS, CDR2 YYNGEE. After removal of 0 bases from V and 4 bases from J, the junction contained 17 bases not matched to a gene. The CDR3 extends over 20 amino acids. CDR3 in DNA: TGTGCCAGCAGCGTAGCTCTCAAAGGACAGGGCTTGAAAATCACCGGGGAGCTGTTTTTT. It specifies CASSVALKGQGLKITGELFF.

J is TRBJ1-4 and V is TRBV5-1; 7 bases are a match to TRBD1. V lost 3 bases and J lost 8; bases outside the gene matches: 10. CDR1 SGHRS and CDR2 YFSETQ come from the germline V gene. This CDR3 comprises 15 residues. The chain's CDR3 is CASSSIRGAGEKLFF. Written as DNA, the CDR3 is TGCGCCAGCAGCTCTATCAGGGGGGCTGGGGAAAAACTGTTTTTT.

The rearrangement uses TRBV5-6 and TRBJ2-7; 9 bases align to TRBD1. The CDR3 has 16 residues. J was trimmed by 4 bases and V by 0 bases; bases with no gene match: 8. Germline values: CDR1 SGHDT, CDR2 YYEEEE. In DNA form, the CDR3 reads TGTGCCAGCAGCTTGGCCGGTGCGGGACAGGGATACGAGCAGTACTTC. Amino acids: CASSLAGAGQGYEQYF.

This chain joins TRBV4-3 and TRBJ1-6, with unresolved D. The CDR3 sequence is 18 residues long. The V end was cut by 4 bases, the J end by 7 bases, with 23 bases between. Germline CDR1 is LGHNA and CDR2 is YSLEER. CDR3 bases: TGCGCCAGCAGCCTCAAGATTGCCCAAGAGGAACCGAATTCACCCCTCCACTTT. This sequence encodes CASSLKIAQEEPNSPLHF.

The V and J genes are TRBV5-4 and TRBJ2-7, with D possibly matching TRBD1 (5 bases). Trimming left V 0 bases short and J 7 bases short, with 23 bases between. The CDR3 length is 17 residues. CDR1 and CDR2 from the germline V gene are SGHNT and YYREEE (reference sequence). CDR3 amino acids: CASSLGGLSSSLSEQYF. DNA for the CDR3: TGTGCCAGCAGCTTGGGGGGCTTGAGTAGCTCCTTATCAGAGCAGTACTTC.

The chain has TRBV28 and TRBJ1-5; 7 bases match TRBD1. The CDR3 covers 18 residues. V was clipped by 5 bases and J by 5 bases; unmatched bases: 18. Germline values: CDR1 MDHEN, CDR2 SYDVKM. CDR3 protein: CASSLRFYRQGEDQPQHF. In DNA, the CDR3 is TGTGCCAGCAGTCTCCGATTCTATAGACAGGGAGAGGATCAGCCCCAGCATTTT.

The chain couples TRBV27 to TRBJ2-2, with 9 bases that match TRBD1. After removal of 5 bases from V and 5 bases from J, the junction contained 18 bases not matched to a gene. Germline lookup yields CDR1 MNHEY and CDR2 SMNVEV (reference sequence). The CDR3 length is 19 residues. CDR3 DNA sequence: TGTGCCAGCAGTCCTTATATCTCACAGGGGGCACGGTGGACCGGGGAGCTGTTTTTT. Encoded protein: CASSPYISQGARWTGELFF.

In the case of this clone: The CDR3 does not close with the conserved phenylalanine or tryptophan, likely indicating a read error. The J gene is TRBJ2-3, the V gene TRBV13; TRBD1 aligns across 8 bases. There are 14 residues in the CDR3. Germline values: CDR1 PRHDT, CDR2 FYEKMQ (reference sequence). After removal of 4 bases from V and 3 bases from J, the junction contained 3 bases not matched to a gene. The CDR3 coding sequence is TGTGCCAGCAGCTCAGGGGGCCGAACAGATACGCAGTATCTT. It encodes CASSSGGRTDTQYL.

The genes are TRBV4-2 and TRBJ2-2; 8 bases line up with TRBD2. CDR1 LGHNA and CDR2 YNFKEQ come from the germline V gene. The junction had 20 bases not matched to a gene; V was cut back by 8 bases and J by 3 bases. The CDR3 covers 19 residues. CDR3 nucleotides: TGTGCCAGCTATGAAGCGAGGGGAGGAGCGGGAGTCCACACCGGGGAGCTGTTTTTT. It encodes CASYEARGGAGVHTGELFF.

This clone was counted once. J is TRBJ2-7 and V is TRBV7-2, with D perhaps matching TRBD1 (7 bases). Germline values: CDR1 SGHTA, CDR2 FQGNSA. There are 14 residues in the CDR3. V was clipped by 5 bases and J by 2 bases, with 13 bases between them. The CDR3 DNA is TGTGCCAGCAGCGAGGCGGGGACAGCCTACGAGCAGTACTTC. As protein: CASSEAGTAYEQYF.

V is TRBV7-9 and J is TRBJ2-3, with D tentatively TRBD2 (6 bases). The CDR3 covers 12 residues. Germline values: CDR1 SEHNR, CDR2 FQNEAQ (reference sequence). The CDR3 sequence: CSTAASVDTQYF. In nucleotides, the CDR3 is TGTTCCACCGCCGCTAGCGTCGATACGCAGTATTTT.

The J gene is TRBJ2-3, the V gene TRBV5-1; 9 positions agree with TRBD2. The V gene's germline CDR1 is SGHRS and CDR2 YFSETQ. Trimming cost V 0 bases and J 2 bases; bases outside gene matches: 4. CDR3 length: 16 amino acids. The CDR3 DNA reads TGCGCCAGCAGCTTGGCGACTAGCGGCAACACAGATACGCAGTATTTT. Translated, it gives CASSLATSGNTDTQYF.

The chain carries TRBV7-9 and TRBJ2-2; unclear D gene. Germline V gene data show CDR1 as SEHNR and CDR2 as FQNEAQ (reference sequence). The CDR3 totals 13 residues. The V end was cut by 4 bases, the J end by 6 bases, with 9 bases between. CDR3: CASSSPGSGELFF. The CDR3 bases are TGTGCCAGCAGCTCCCCTGGCTCCGGGGAGCTGTTTTTT. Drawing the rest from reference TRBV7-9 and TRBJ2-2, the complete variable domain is DTGVSQNPRHKITKRGQNVTFRCDPISEHNRLYWYRQTLGQGPEFLTYFQNEAQLEKSRLLSDRFSAERPKGSFSTLEIQRTEQGDSAMYLCASSSPGSGELFFGEGSRLTVL.